The T cell receptor beta chain under discussion was sequenced for a study of response to subunit inactivated influenza vaccine. TCRdb reanalysed the RT-PCR reads using MiXCR and keeps one entry per CDR3 protein. The sample gives fewer than 800,000 distinct CDR3 sequences, approximately 14% of which show up once; roughly 11% is in the top ten. This clonotype has at least ten counts. Its specificity is not known. Trimming took 5 bases from V and 1 from J; bases not matched to a gene: 19. Germline CDR1 and CDR2: LGHNA and YNFKEQ. The CDR3 runs 21 residues. Study-wide results and limits: There was a suggestion from the authors that each seasonal influenza vaccination recruits few new T cells.

This chain uses TRBV4-2 with TRBJ2-2; the match to TRBD2 covers 10 bases. This clonotype was obtained from a man aged 45-60 years who received an inactivated influenza vaccine. The specimen comprised PBMCs from blood, sampled 11 to 12 days after vaccination. The CDR3 DNA is TGTGCCAGCAGCACCCGAATCTTAGCGGGAGGCACAGTTGGGAACACCGGGGAGCTGTTTTTT. Residues: CASSTRILAGGTVGNTGELFF.